This TCR beta chain was sequenced in a study of OX40 agonist ivuxolimab in advanced cancers. Germline assignment: CDR1 SQVTM and CDR2 ANQGSEA. The CDR3 runs 13 residues. V lost 6 bases and J lost 0, with 12 bases in between. Repertoires were generated with immunoSEQ multiplex PCR, while TCRdb's copy carries only in-frame clones and drops some. The sample consists of just over 50,000 clones, more than 65% of them appearing once. V is TRBV29-1 and J is TRBJ2-7; no clear D. The TCR was taken from an adult with an advanced solid tumor such as melanoma, head and neck, liver or kidney cancer. The source material was CD4+ or CD8+ T cells sorted from blood, sampled in a trial of the OX40 agonist ivuxolimab. Here the CDR3 DNA reads TGCAGCGTCGCCATGACCAGCTCCTACGAGCAGTACTTC. This translates into CSVAMTSSYEQYF.